The 12 T cell receptor delta chains below come from one sample, sequenced in a study of gamma-delta chains in newborns, infants, children. TCRdb applied CATT to the reads for clone calling. This sample has approximately 1,300 delta-chain clones; approximately 1.1% occur once, and the top ten carry roughly 19%. The source material was blood. Every receptor here comes from a child in good health.

About this clone: With only one base between it and a far larger clone, this is likely a read error. The rearrangement links TRDV2 to TRDJ3; the match to TRDD3 covers 10 bases. Germline-derived CDR1 and CDR2 are GEAIGNYY and EKD. The CDR3 has 18 amino acids. CDR3: CARDTGGFSSWDTRQMFF. As DNA, the CDR3 is TGTGCCCGTGACACTGGGGGATTCAGCTCCTGGGACACCCGACAGATGTTTTTC.

This clone has a handful of counts. The V gene is TRDV2, the J gene TRDJ2; 7 bases align to TRDD3. Looked up from germline, CDR1 is GEAIGNYY and CDR2 is EKD. J gave up 0 bases and V 0 bases, and 3 bases lay outside the gene matches. The CDR3 has 16 amino acids. CDR3 region: CACDTVGEALTAQLFF. The DNA for the CDR3 is TGTGCCTGTGACACCGTGGGGGAAGCTTTGACAGCACAACTCTTCTTT.

This clone has just a few counts. Only one base separates this from a far larger clonotype, so it likely reflects a read error. The J gene is TRDJ1, the V gene TRDV2, with 7 bases that match TRDD3. Per the germline V gene, CDR1 is GEAIGNYY and CDR2 is EKD. CDR3 length: 15 residues. V was pared by 3 bases and J by 3 bases, with 9 bases of the junction left unmatched. As DNA, the CDR3 is TGTGCCTGTGACTCAATAGGGGATAGAGCCGATAAACTCATCTTT. It yields the protein CACDSIGDRADKLIF.

In its sample, this clone was seen a few times. V usage is TRDV2 and J usage is TRDJ1; no clear D. Trimming removed 0 bases at V and 4 bases at J, with 20 bases between. The CDR3 runs 17 residues. Germline V gene data show CDR1 as GEAIGNYY and CDR2 as EKD. The CDR3 sequence is CACDTVSSKREDDKLIF. The CDR3 DNA is TGTGCCTGTGACACCGTAAGCTCTAAGAGGGAGGACGATAAACTCATCTTT.

The table lists this clone with a few counts. A read error likely explains why the TCRdb protein, taken from a much larger clone, differs from this DNA's translation at residue 10; the protein shown is translated from the DNA. The chain joins TRDV2 to TRDJ1, with 8 bases identical to TRDD3. Unmatched junction bases numbered 12, after V lost 0 bases and J lost 10 bases. Germline V gene data show CDR1 as GEAIGNYY and CDR2 as EKD. The CDR3 consists of 15 residues. The CDR3 protein is CACDTVGGGCRGLIF. The CDR3 nucleotides read TGTGCCTGTGACACCGTAGGTGGGGGATGCAGGGGACTCATCTTT.

The chain couples TRDV2 to TRDJ2; 13 nucleotides align to TRDD3. Losses at the gene ends were 3 bases for V and 7 bases for J; bases not matched to a gene: 10. Germline lookup yields CDR1 GEAIGNYY and CDR2 EKD. This CDR3 has 17 residues. The CDR3 sequence is CACDPLLGDTRLAQLFF. The CDR3 region has the DNA TGTGCCTGTGACCCCCTACTGGGGGATACGCGCTTAGCACAACTCTTCTTT.

There are a few counts of this clone. A read error may explain this, as a much larger clone is one base away. Because the CDR3's place on the DNA is in doubt, the DNA is left out and the CDR3 is given as listed by TCRdb. This same CDR3 is encoded by further DNA sequences in the sample. This chain connects TRDV1 to TRDJ1; the D call of TRDD3 is as the table states it, not checked on the DNA. Germline V gives CDR1 TSWWSYY, CDR2 QGS. Both ends counted, the CDR3 spans 23 residues. The CDR3 reads CALGAIYYFRQLYWGIGSDKLIF.

Worth noting for this clone: TCRdb lists the protein of a much larger clone for this DNA, which differs at residue 14, so this is likely a read error; the protein given here is translated from the DNA itself. CDR3 DNA: TGTGCCTGTGACACCATTGGGGTCGCCACCGATAAACTCACCTTT. Translation gives CACDTIGVATDKLTF. The chain couples TRDV2 to TRDJ1, with D perhaps matching TRDD3 (5 bases). The CDR3 contains 15 residues. Germline lookup yields CDR1 GEAIGNYY and CDR2 EKD.

This clone was seen only a few times. A much larger clonotype is one base distant, so this may be a read error. The chain is built from TRDV2 and TRDJ3; 7 nucleotides agree with TRDD3. Germline CDR1 and CDR2: GEAIGNYY and EKD. V lost 2 bases to trimming and J lost 2 bases; unmatched junction nucleotides: 8. CDR3 size: 18 residues. The chain's CDR3 is CACDSTGESPWDTRQMFF. The CDR3 DNA reads as TGTGCCTGTGACAGTACTGGGGAGAGCCCCTGGGACACCCGACAGATGTTTTTC.

This clone was detected a few times. The chain is built from TRDV2 and TRDJ2; tentative D call: TRDD3 (6 bases). This CDR3 spans 14 amino acids. CDR1 and CDR2 from the germline V gene are GEAIGNYY and EKD. V was clipped by 3 bases and J by 3 bases, with 10 bases between them. The CDR3 here is CACDSLGMTAQLFF. The CDR3 DNA sequence: TGTGCCTGTGACTCCCTGGGGATGACAGCACAACTCTTCTTT.

Turning to this clone: This likely reflects a read error, since a far larger clone is one base away. The chain employs TRDV2 and TRDJ1, with D perhaps matching TRDD3 (6 bases). The CDR3 has 18 residues. Trimming left V 0 bases short and J 1 base short, with 20 bases between. Germline V gives CDR1 GEAIGNYY, CDR2 EKD. The CDR3 nucleotides are TGTGCCTGTGACACCGTCTCGTCTGGGCGATACGGCACCGATAAACTCATCTTT. It encodes CACDTVSSGRYGTDKLIF.

In its sample, this clone was seen a few times. TCRdb's protein, taken from a much larger clone, differs from this DNA's translation at residue 10, likely owing to a read error; the protein displayed comes from the DNA. This chain connects TRDV2 to TRDJ1; D might be TRDD3 (5 bases). Germline lookup yields CDR1 GEAIGNYY and CDR2 EKD. V lost 1 base and J lost 6, with 14 bases in between. The CDR3 covers 14 residues. The DNA for the CDR3 is TGTGCCTGTGACACATTGGCTCCTGGGTATAAACTCATCTTT. This sequence encodes CACDTLAPGYKLIF.